The rows below give T cell receptor beta chains drawn from one sample of a study of blood T cell repertoires in COVID-19. Some clones are missing from TCRdb's copy, which holds only in-frame ones; the method was immunoSEQ multiplex PCR. The top ten clones hold about 2.4% of a sample with hundreds of thousands of clones, about 88% of them seen once. Sample: PBMCs or T cells enriched from blood (not recorded which). The receptors stem from a man aged 55-75 years who had recovered from COVID-19. CDR3s include the opening cysteine and the closing phenylalanine or tryptophan. A D gene is named only where the DNA matches it firmly. Some rows mark clone size as missing; the rest say once, few, many or name a class of expanded clone.

DNA	CDR3	V	J	D	size
TGTGCCAGTAGTATAGTCCCGACAGGGACTAATGAAAAACTGTTTTTT	CASSIVPTGTNEKLFF	TRBV19	TRBJ1-4	TRBD1	.
TGTGCCACCAGTGATGCCACAGGGCTCCAATACTTC	CATSDATGLQYF	TRBV24-1	TRBJ2-7	.	.
TGTGCCAGCAGCTTCTCCGGGACACCGAACACCGGGGAGCTGTTTTTT	CASSFSGTPNTGELFF	TRBV7-3	TRBJ2-2	.	.
TGCAGCGTTGCCAGGACAGACGATGTGAACACTGAAGCTTTCTTT	CSVARTDDVNTEAFF	TRBV29-1	TRBJ1-1	.	once
TGCAGCGTCCTAGCGGGAAGCACAGATACGCAGTATTTT	CSVLAGSTDTQYF	TRBV29-1	TRBJ2-3	TRBD2	.
TGTGCCAGCTCACGACGGCCGGGGACAGGGAATACAATATTCTACGAGCAGTACTTC	CASSRRPGTGNTIFYEQYF	TRBV18	TRBJ2-7	TRBD1	.
TGTGCCAGCAGAGTGGACAGCAACTATGGCTACACCTTC	CASRVDSNYGYTF	TRBV7-9	TRBJ1-2	.	few
TGTGCCAGCAGACCCGGGACAGGAGGCTCACCCCTCCACTTT	CASRPGTGGSPLHF	TRBV5-4	TRBJ1-6	TRBD1	.
TGTGCCAGCAGTAAGCCTACTTCTCAAGAGACCCAGTACTTC	CASSKPTSQETQYF	TRBV2	TRBJ2-5	.	.
TGTGCCAGCAGTGGGGGGACAGCCAACTATGGCTACACCTTC	CASSGGTANYGYTF	TRBV2	TRBJ1-2	TRBD1	.
TGTGCCACCAGTGATCTGAACTACTCCTACAATGAGCAGTTCTTC	CATSDLNYSYNEQFF	TRBV24-1	TRBJ2-1	.	.
TGTGCCAGCAGTGAAGCGTCTAGGGGGTTTGGGCCCCAGCATTTT	CASSEASRGFGPQHF	TRBV6-1	TRBJ1-5	.	.
TGTGCCAGCAGCTTCGTCCCGGGACTAGAAGCCAATGAGCAGTTCTTC	CASSFVPGLEANEQFF	TRBV7-9	TRBJ2-1	TRBD2	few
TGTGCTAGCAGCTTGTTGACTAGCGGGAGGGCTGGGACCGGGGAGCTGTTTTTT	CASSLLTSGRAGTGELFF	TRBV7-7	TRBJ2-2	TRBD2	.
TGTGCCAGCAGTGACAGGGTTTCGCGTGGCTACACCTTC	CASSDRVSRGYTF	TRBV28	TRBJ1-2	TRBD1	.
TGTGCCAGCAGGCGAACAGGGTCCCACGAGCAGTACTTC	CASRRTGSHEQYF	TRBV27	TRBJ2-7	.	once
TGTGCCAGTAGTATTTTTCTCACAGGGAACAATCAGCCCCAGCATTTT	CASSIFLTGNNQPQHF	TRBV19	TRBJ1-5	.	.
TGTGCCAGCAGCCCGAATCCGGGGACTTTGGGAAACACCATATATTTT	CASSPNPGTLGNTIYF	TRBV11-2	TRBJ1-3	.	.
TGTGCCAGCAGCAAATCCCCCTCGGGCCTGGGGGCGAGCTCCTACGAGCAGTACTTC	CASSKSPSGLGASSYEQYF	TRBV11-2	TRBJ2-7	.	.
TGCGCCAGCAGCTTGGCGCCACGGACAGGGAACGAGCAGTACTTC	CASSLAPRTGNEQYF	TRBV5-1	TRBJ2-7	TRBD1	.
TGCGCCAGCAGCTTGCTCCGACCGGGTACTAGCACAGATACGCAGTATTTT	CASSLLRPGTSTDTQYF	TRBV5-1	TRBJ2-3	.	once
TGTGCCAGCAGTTACTCAGGAGGCAGGGGATCCTACGAGCAGTACTTC	CASSYSGGRGSYEQYF	TRBV6-5	TRBJ2-7	.	.
TGTGCCAGCAGCTTAGAGCTAGGCGTCGATGAGCAGTTCTTC	CASSLELGVDEQFF	TRBV11-2	TRBJ2-1	.	.
TGCGCCAGCTCTAGGGGTTATTGGGGCTACACCTTC	CASSRGYWGYTF	TRBV5-1	TRBJ1-2	.	.
TGCGCCAGCAGACTCGACAGGCTAGGTGAAGCTTTCTTT	CASRLDRLGEAFF	TRBV5-1	TRBJ1-1	.	.
TGCGCCAGCAGTTTAGACAGGGTTGCGGGCTACACCTTC	CASSLDRVAGYTF	TRBV5-1	TRBJ1-2	TRBD1	.
TGTGCCAGCAGCGTCCGTAGTAGAAATGGAGGGGTCGTCACCGGGGAGCTGTTTTTT	CASSVRSRNGGVVTGELFF	TRBV9	TRBJ2-2	.	once
TGTGCCAGCAGCCAAGACCTCGCGGACATAAGCTCCTACAATGAGCAGTTCTTC	CASSQDLADISSYNEQFF	TRBV3-1/TRBV3-2	TRBJ2-1	.	.
TGTGCCAGCAGCCAAAGTAGTAATTCACCCCTCCACTTT	CASSQSSNSPLHF	TRBV3-1/TRBV3-2	TRBJ1-6	.	.
TGTGCCAGCAGCTTAGAGTTAAATTCCGAGGCGAGCACAGATACGCAGTATTTT	CASSLELNSEASTDTQYF	TRBV7-9	TRBJ2-3	.	.
TGCGCCAGCAGCCTGACGTTGGGGGGGGCGCAAGAGACCCAGTACTTC	CASSLTLGGAQETQYF	TRBV5-1	TRBJ2-5	.	.
TGTGCCACCAGCAGAGAAGGAGGGGTACCTGGCTACACCTTC	CATSREGGVPGYTF	TRBV15	TRBJ1-2	.	.
TGTGCCAGTAGTATCCCGCAGGGGCTTGATGGCTACACCTTC	CASSIPQGLDGYTF	TRBV19	TRBJ1-2	.	.
TGTGCCAGCAGTTGGCTGGGGCAGGTAAATGAGCAGTTCTTC	CASSWLGQVNEQFF	TRBV27	TRBJ2-1	.	.
TGTGCCAGCAGTGGGGCGACGGTAAGGCAGCCCCAGCATTTT	CASSGATVRQPQHF	TRBV2	TRBJ1-5	.	.
TGTGCCAGCAGCTTAGGGACTGCGGGGCCGCCCCAGCATTTT	CASSLGTAGPPQHF	TRBV7-2	TRBJ1-5	.	.
TGTGCCAGCAGCCAAGAACGGCTAGCGGTAGCCAAAAACATTCAGTACTTC	CASSQERLAVAKNIQYF	TRBV3-1/TRBV3-2	TRBJ2-4	TRBD2	.
TGTGCCAGCAGCCAACAGGGTGGCCAGCCCCAGCATTTT	CASSQQGGQPQHF	TRBV6-5	TRBJ1-5	.	once
TGTGCCAGCAGTTTAAGAGTGTACCGGGTCGGGGGTTCAAGCAATGAGCAGTTCTTC	CASSLRVYRVGGSSNEQFF	TRBV28	TRBJ2-1	.	once
TGTGCCAGCAGCCCAGGAACATACCGACAGGGAATTAATTCACCCCTCCACTTT	CASSPGTYRQGINSPLHF	TRBV9	TRBJ1-6	TRBD1	few
TGTGCCAGCTCAGGCGGGGAGCGGGAGGTATTCTACGAGCAGTACTTC	CASSGGEREVFYEQYF	TRBV11-1	TRBJ2-7	TRBD2	.